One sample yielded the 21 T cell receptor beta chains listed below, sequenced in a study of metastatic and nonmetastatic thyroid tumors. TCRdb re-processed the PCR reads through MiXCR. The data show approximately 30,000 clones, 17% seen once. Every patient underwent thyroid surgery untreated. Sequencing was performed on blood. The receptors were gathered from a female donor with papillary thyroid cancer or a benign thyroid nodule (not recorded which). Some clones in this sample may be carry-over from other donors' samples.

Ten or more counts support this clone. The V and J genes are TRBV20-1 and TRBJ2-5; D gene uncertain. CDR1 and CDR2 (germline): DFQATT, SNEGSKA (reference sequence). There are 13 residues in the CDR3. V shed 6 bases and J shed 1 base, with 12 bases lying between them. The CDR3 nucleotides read TGCAGTGCCTACCGTACAGCCCAAGAGACCCAGTACTTC. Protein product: CSAYRTAQETQYF.

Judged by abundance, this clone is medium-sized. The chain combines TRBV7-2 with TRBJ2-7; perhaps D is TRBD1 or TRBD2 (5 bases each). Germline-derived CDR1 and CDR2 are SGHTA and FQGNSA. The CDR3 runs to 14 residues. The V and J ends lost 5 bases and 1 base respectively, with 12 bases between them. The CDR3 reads CASSVGAASYEQYF. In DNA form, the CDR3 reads TGTGCCAGCAGCGTCGGGGCGGCTTCCTACGAGCAGTACTTC.

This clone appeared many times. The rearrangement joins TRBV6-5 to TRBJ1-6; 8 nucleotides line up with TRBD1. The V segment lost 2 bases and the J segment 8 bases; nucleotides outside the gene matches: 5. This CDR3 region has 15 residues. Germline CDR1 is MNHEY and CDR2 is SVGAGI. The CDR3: CASSYTTGEDSPLHF. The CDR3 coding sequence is TGTGCCAGCAGTTACACGACAGGGGAGGATTCACCCCTCCACTTT.

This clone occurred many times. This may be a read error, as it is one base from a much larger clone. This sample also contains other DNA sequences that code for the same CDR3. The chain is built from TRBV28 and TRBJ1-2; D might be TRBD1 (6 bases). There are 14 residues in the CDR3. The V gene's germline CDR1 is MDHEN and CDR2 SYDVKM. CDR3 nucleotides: TGTGCTAGCAGTTTCCGTGGCAGGGGCGGAGGCTACACCTTC. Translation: CASSFRGRGGGYTF.

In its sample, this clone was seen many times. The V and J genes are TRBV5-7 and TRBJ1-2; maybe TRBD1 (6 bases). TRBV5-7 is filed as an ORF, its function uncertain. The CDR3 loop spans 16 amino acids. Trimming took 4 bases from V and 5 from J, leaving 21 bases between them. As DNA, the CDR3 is TGTGCCAGCAGCCCCACGCCCAGATCACAGGGATATGGCTACACCTTC. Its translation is CASSPTPRSQGYGYTF.

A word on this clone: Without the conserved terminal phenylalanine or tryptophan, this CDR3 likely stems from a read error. The chain's CDR3 is CATSRAGNQETQYL. The DNA for the CDR3 is TGTGCCACCAGTAGGGCAGGGAACCAAGAGACCCAGTACTTG. The V gene is TRBV24-1, the J gene TRBJ2-5; D might be TRBD1 (5 bases). CDR1 KGHDR and CDR2 SFDVKD come from the germline V gene. V was pared by 6 bases and J by 0 bases, with 10 bases between. This CDR3 has 14 amino acids.

The CDR3 coding sequence is TGCGCCAGCAGTGATTCTAAGGCTATCGGGAGTTACGAGCAGTACTTC. Translating gives CASSDSKAIGSYEQYF. This chain connects TRBV10-2 to TRBJ2-7; weak D call: TRBD2 (6 bases). The CDR3 is 16 residues long. Germline V gene lookup returns CDR1 WSHSY and CDR2 SAAADI. V was trimmed by 3 bases and J by 4 bases, leaving 19 bases between them.

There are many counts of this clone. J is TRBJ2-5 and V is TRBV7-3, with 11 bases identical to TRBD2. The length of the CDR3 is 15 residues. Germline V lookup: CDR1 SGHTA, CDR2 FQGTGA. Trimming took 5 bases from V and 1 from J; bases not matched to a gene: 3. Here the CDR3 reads CASSKGLAAQETQYF. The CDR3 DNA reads TGTGCCAGCAGCAAGGGACTAGCGGCCCAAGAGACCCAGTACTTC.

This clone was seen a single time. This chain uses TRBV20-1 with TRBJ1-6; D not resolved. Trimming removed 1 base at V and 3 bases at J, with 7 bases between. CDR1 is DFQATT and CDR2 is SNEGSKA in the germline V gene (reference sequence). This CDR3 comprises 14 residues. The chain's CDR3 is CSARVRVYNSPLHF. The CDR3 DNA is TGCAGTGCTAGAGTCCGGGTCTATAATTCACCCCTCCACTTT.

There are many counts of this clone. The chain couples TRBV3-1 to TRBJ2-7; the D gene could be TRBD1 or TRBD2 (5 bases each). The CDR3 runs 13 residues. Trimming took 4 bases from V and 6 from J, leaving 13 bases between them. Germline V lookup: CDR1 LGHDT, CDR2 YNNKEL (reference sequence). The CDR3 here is CASSPGPQGEQYF. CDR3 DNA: TGTGCCAGCAGCCCGGGACCCCAGGGCGAGCAGTACTTC.

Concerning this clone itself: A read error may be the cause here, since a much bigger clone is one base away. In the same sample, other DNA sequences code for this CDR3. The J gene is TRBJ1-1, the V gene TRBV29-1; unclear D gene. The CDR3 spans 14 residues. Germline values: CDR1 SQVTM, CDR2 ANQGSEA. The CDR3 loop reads CSVGFHLRIAEAFF. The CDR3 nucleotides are TGCAGCGTTGGATTCCACCTCCGAATTGCTGAAGCCTTCTTT.

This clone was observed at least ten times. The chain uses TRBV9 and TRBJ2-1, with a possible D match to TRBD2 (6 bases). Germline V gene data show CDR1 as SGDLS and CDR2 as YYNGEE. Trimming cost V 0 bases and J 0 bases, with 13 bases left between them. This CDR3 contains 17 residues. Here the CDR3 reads CASSVDEWRGSYNEQFF. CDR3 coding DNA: TGTGCCAGCAGCGTAGATGAGTGGAGGGGCTCCTACAATGAGCAGTTCTTC.

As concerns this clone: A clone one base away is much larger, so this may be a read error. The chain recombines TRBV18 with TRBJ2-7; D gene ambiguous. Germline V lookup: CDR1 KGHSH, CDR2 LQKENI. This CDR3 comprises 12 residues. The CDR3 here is CVSSPSSYEHYF. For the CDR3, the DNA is TGTGTCAGCTCACCAAGCTCCTACGAGCATTACTTC.

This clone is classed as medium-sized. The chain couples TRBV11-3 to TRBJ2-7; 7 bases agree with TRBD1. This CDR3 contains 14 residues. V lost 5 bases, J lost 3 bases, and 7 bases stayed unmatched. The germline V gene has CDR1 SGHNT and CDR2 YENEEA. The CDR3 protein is CASSHRQGRYEQYF. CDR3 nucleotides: TGTGCCAGCAGCCACCGACAGGGCCGCTACGAGCAGTACTTC.

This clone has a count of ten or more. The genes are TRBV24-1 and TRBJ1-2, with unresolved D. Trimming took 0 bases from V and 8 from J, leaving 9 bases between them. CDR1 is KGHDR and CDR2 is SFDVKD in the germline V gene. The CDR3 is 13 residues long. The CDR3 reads CATSDLTGYGYTF. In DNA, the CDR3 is TGTGCCACCAGTGATTTGACGGGGTACGGCTACACCTTC.

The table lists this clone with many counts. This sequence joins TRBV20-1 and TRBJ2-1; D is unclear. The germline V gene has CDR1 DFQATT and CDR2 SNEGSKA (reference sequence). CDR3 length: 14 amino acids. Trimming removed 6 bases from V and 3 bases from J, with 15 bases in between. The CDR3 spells CSALSSFSYNEQFF. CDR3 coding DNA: TGCAGTGCGCTAAGTAGTTTTAGCTACAATGAGCAGTTCTTC.

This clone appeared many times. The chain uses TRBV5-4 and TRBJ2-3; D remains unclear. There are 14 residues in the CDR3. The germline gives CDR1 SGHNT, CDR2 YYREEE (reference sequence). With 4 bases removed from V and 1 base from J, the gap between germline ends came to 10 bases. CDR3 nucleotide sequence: TGTGCCAGCAGCGCCCGGCAGGGCACAGATACGCAGTATTTT. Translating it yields CASSARQGTDTQYF.

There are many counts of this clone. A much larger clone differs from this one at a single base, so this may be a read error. The DNA of the CDR3 is TGCAGTGCCCCCCCGCGGACTAGCGGGAGCACAAATACGCAGTATTTT. Its protein product is CSAPPRTSGSTNTQYF. The chain couples TRBV20-1 to TRBJ2-3; 13 nucleotides line up with TRBD2. The CDR3 is 16 amino acids. The V gene's germline CDR1 is DFQATT and CDR2 SNEGSKA (reference sequence).

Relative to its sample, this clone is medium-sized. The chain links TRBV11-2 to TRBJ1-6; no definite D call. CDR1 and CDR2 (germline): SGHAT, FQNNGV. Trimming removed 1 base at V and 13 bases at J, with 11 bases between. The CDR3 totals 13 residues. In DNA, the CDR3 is TGTGCCAGCAGCTTAGGAGGGAAGCTTCCCCTCCACTTT. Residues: CASSLGGKLPLHF.

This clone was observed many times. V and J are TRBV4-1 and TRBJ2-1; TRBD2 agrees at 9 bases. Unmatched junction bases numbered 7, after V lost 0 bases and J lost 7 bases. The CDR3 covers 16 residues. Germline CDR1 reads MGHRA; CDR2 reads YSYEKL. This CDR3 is CASSQEPSGIKNEQFF. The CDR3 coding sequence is TGCGCCAGCAGCCAAGAACCTAGCGGGATTAAAAATGAGCAGTTCTTC.

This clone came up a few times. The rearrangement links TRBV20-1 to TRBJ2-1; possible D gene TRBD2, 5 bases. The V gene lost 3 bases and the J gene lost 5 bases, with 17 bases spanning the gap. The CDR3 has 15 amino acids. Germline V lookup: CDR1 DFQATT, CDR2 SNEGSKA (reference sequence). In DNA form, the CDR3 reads TGCAGTGCTAGGCCTATTGGGAGTCGTCACAATGAGCAGTTCTTC. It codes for CSARPIGSRHNEQFF.